These 5 T cell receptor beta chains originate from one sample sequenced in a study of shared T cell receptors in the human thymus. TCRdb's copy holds only in-frame clones and misses some; the assay was immunoSEQ multiplex PCR. The sample lists fewer than 700,000 clones, more than 75% occurring once. The sample was also reused in another study, on human thymus T cells.

Input material: thymocytes. The receptors shown here come from a boy in the first two years of life with a congenital heart defect.

The V call is TRBV28, the J call TRBJ2-1, with TRBD2 identical over 14 bases. Losses at the gene ends were 7 bases for V and 0 bases for J; bases not matched to a gene: 11. Germline values: CDR1 MDHEN, CDR2 SYDVKM. The length of the CDR3 is 19 residues. CDR3 DNA: TGTGCCAGCACCAAAGAGGGACTAGCGGGAGTACCCTCCTACAATGAGCAGTTCTTC. As protein: CASTKEGLAGVPSYNEQFF.

The chain is built from TRBV27 and TRBJ1-1, with 7 nucleotides matching TRBD1. The ends lost 4 bases at V and 6 bases at J; junction bases unmatched: 14. The V gene's germline CDR1 is MNHEY and CDR2 SMNVEV (reference sequence). The CDR3 is 16 amino acids. Written as DNA, the CDR3 is TGTGCCAGCAGTTATACAGGGGATTCAGTAGATCCTGAAGCTTTCTTT. Translated, it gives CASSYTGDSVDPEAFF.

This chain connects TRBV9 to TRBJ2-7; a weak D match, TRBD2 (5 bases). V lost 5 bases to trimming and J lost 2 bases, with 14 bases between them. CDR3 length equals 14 residues. Looked up from germline, CDR1 is SGDLS and CDR2 is YYNGEE. The CDR3 region is CASSPTSSTYEQYF. The CDR3 DNA reads as TGTGCCAGCAGTCCTACTAGTTCTACCTACGAGCAGTACTTC.

V gene TRBV4-3 combines with J gene TRBJ2-2; 9 bases are shared with TRBD1. The CDR3 contains 18 residues. Trimming removed 0 bases from V and 7 bases from J; junction bases left unmatched: 12. Germline V gives CDR1 LGHNA, CDR2 YSLEER. The CDR3 region is CASSQDETRTGAGGELFF. The CDR3 bases are TGCGCCAGCAGCCAAGATGAGACCCGGACAGGGGCGGGCGGGGAGCTGTTTTTT.

V is TRBV5-1 and J is TRBJ1-1, with D maybe TRBD1 (6 bases). Germline CDR1 SGHRS, CDR2 YFSETQ. This CDR3 region has 14 residues. Trimming cost V 4 bases and J 2 bases, with 12 bases left between them. The CDR3 region is CASSPRQVNTEAFF. In DNA form, the CDR3 reads TGCGCCAGCAGCCCCCGACAGGTAAACACTGAAGCTTTCTTT.